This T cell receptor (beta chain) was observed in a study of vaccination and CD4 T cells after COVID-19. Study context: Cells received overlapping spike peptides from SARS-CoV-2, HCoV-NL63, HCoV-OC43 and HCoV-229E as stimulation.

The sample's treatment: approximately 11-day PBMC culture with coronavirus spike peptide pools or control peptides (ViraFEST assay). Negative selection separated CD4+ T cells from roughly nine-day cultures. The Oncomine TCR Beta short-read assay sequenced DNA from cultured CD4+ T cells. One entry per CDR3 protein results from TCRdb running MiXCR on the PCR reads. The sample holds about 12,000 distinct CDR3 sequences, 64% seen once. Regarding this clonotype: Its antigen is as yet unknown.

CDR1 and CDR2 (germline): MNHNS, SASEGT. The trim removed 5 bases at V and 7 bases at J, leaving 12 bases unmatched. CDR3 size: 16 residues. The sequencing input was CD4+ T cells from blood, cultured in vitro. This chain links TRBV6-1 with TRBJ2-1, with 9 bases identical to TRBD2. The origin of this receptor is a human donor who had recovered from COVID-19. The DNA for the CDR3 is TGTGCCAGCAGTCGGGGGCGGGAGGGCTCGGGTAATGAGCAGTTCTTC. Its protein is CASSRGREGSGNEQFF.